This TCR beta chain was sequenced during a study of blood T cell repertoires in COVID-19. Overall study: Spain, Italy and the United States supplied samples that represented acute and convalescent COVID-19. PBMCs, B-cell-depleted T cells, or T cells were the source of the cDNA or gDNA that made up the material.

As handled by the study authors: Estimates of nucleated cell counts were drawn from the amplification of reference gene primers. Produced via immunoSEQ multiplex PCR; TCRdb's table is partial and in-frame only. V and J calls and clone size come straight from that table; D and trimming were deduced from the DNA. The sample comprises over 250,000 clones, 88% of which are singletons, and about 1% rests with the top ten. The CDR3 consists of 18 residues. J lost 5 bases, V lost 5 bases, and 15 bases had no gene match. Germline CDR1 and CDR2: SGHTA and FQGTGA. The chain couples TRBV7-3 to TRBJ2-1; 10 bases agree with TRBD2. The sample was peripheral blood. The receptor was derived from a woman in her thirties or forties who had recovered from COVID-19. The CDR3 coding sequence is TGTGCCAGCAGCCCCCTCGCCCCCGTAGCGGGAGGAGACAATGAGCAGTTCTTC. Protein sequence: CASSPLAPVAGGDNEQFF.